This passage covers 18 T cell receptor beta chains from one sample sequenced in a study of OX40 agonist ivuxolimab in advanced cancers. Using immunoSEQ multiplex PCR, the repertoire was profiled, and TCRdb retains in-frame clones only, with some absent. The sample holds approximately 32,000 clones; roughly 84% are singletons and the top ten take roughly a fifth. The sample in question was CD4+ or CD8+ T cells sorted from blood, obtained in a trial of the OX40 agonist ivuxolimab. The source of these receptors is an adult with an advanced solid tumor such as melanoma, head and neck, liver or kidney cancer.

The chain carries TRBV7-9 and TRBJ2-5; D may match TRBD1 or TRBD2 (5 bases each). Trimming shortened V by 5 bases and J by 9 bases, and 22 bases separated the two germline ends. There are 15 residues in the CDR3. Germline V gene lookup returns CDR1 SEHNR and CDR2 FQNEAQ (reference sequence). CDR3 in DNA: TGTGCCAGCAGCGCGCGAAGCCGGGACCCCCGTTCCCAGTACTTC. It yields the protein CASSARSRDPRSQYF. The full variable domain, completed using reference TRBV7-9 and TRBJ2-5, is DTGVSQNPRHKITKRGQNVTFRCDPISEHNRLYWYRQTLGQGPEFLTYFQNEAQLEKSRLLSDRFSAERPKGSFSTLEIQRTEQGDSAMYLCASSARSRDPRSQYFGPGTRLLVL.

The rearrangement uses TRBV5-6 and TRBJ2-3; D gene unclear. The CDR3 sequence is 13 residues long. From germline, CDR1 is SGHDT and CDR2 YYEEEE. V dropped 4 bases and J dropped 5 bases, with 11 bases sitting between them. The chain's CDR3 is CASSPPLLDTQYF. The DNA of the CDR3 is TGTGCCAGCAGCCCCCCCCTATTAGATACGCAGTATTTT.

The chain joins TRBV9 to TRBJ2-1, with 11 bases identical to TRBD2. Losses at the gene ends were 4 bases for V and 5 bases for J; bases not matched to a gene: 8. In germline, CDR1 is SGDLS, CDR2 YYNGEE. The CDR3 has 16 residues. CDR3: CASSLLTSGMDNEQFF. In DNA, the CDR3 is TGTGCCAGCAGCTTGTTGACTAGCGGGATGGACAATGAGCAGTTCTTC.

This CDR3 reads CASSPMGDEQYF. DNA of the CDR3: TGTGCCAGCAGCCCCATGGGGGACGAGCAGTACTTC. The chain has TRBV9 and TRBJ2-7; D tentatively reads TRBD1 or TRBD2 (5 bases each). The V gene's germline CDR1 is SGDLS and CDR2 YYNGEE. This CDR3 comprises 12 residues. V was pared by 4 bases and J by 5 bases, with 10 bases between.

The chain carries TRBV7-6 and TRBJ2-1; TRBD2 matches at 12 bases. The V segment lost 4 bases and the J segment 8 bases; nucleotides outside the gene matches: 9. CDR1 and CDR2 from the germline V gene are SGHVS and FNYEAQ. CDR3 size: 16 residues. The CDR3 protein is CASSYWTSGAKDEQFF. In DNA, the CDR3 is TGTGCCAGCAGCTACTGGACTAGCGGGGCCAAAGATGAGCAGTTCTTC. The full variable domain, its missing parts supplied by reference TRBV7-6 and TRBJ2-1, is GAGVSQSPRYKVTKRGQDVALRCDPISGHVSLYWYRQALGQGPEFLTYFNYEAQQDKSGLPNDRFSAERPEGSISTLTIQRTEQRDSAMYRCASSYWTSGAKDEQFFGPGTRLTVL.

The chain couples TRBV6-5 to TRBJ1-5; D not certain. Germline V gene lookup returns CDR1 MNHEY and CDR2 SVGAGI. The ends were cut back, 6 bases at V and 1 base at J, with 7 bases in the middle. The CDR3 totals 13 residues. CDR3 sequence (DNA): TGTGCCAGCAGGTCGGGAAGCAATCAGCCCCAGCATTTT. As protein: CASRSGSNQPQHF.

This chain uses TRBV13 with TRBJ2-4; 12 nucleotides line up with TRBD2. This CDR3 has 16 amino acids. Germline values: CDR1 PRHDT, CDR2 FYEKMQ (reference sequence). V shed 3 bases and J 3 bases; nucleotides not matched to a gene: 3. CDR3 DNA sequence: TGTGCCAGCAGCTTCTGGACTAGCGGGGACAAAAACATTCAGTACTTC. This codes for CASSFWTSGDKNIQYF.

This chain links TRBV11-2 with TRBJ2-7; no reliable D call. Germline V gives CDR1 SGHAT, CDR2 FQNNGV. CDR3 size: 12 residues. Trimming took off 2 bases at V and 5 bases at J, with 7 bases between the two ends. The CDR3 loop reads CASSLTVHEQYF. CDR3 coding DNA: TGTGCCAGCAGCTTAACAGTCCACGAGCAGTACTTC.

CDR3 in amino acids: CASSGTGTGGTGNTIYF. The DNA of the CDR3 is TGTGCCAGCAGTGGGACCGGGACAGGGGGAACTGGAAACACCATATATTTT. This chain joins TRBV2 and TRBJ1-3; 11 bases are a match to TRBD1. This CDR3 is 17 amino acids long. CDR1 is SNHLY and CDR2 is FYNNEI in the germline V gene. The V gene end was trimmed by 4 bases and the J gene end by 2 bases; junction bases not matched to a gene: 7. Full variable domain (rest looked up from reference TRBV2 and TRBJ1-3): EPEVTQTPSHQVTQMGQEVILRCVPISNHLYFYWYRQILGQKVEFLVSFYNNEISEKSEIFDDQFSVERPDGSNFTLKIRSTKLEDSAMYFCASSGTGTGGTGNTIYFGEGSWLTVV.

This chain joins TRBV4-3 and TRBJ2-2; the D gene is possibly TRBD1 (5 bases). V lost 1 base, J lost 6 bases, and 9 bases lay in between. The germline gives CDR1 LGHNA, CDR2 YSLEER. The CDR3 is made up of 14 amino acids. The CDR3 protein is CASSQGRVAGELFF. For the CDR3, the DNA is TGCGCCAGCAGCCAAGGCAGGGTAGCCGGGGAGCTGTTTTTT.

The chain joins TRBV7-9 to TRBJ2-1; possibly TRBD1 or TRBD2 for D (5 bases each). This CDR3 has 13 amino acids. V was cut by 3 bases and J by 8 bases, with 11 bases left in between. Germline lookup yields CDR1 SEHNR and CDR2 FQNEAQ (reference sequence). CDR3 sequence: CASSFRDGDEQFF. In DNA, the CDR3 is TGTGCCAGCAGCTTCCGGGACGGGGATGAGCAGTTCTTC.

The chain is built from TRBV29-1 and TRBJ2-1, with 7 bases fitting TRBD1. Trimming at V came to 6 bases and at J to 6 bases, leaving 5 bases not matched to a gene. Germline-derived CDR1 and CDR2 are SQVTM and ANQGSEA. The CDR3 has 12 amino acids. CDR3 in DNA: TGCAGCGTGACAGGGCTCGGCAATGAGCAGTTCTTC. It codes for CSVTGLGNEQFF.

This clone was seen a few times. The chain employs TRBV6-1 and TRBJ2-1; TRBD2 matches 8 bases. The V gene's germline CDR1 is MNHNS and CDR2 SASEGT. The CDR3 has 15 residues. V trimming: 3 bases; J trimming: 0 bases; junction bases outside the gene matches: 1. The CDR3 loop is CASSELAGSYNEQFF. The CDR3 DNA is TGTGCCAGCAGTGAGCTAGCGGGCTCCTACAATGAGCAGTTCTTC.

This clone was detected only a few times. The chain joins TRBV4-1 to TRBJ2-7; perhaps TRBD1 as D (6 bases). This CDR3 region has 13 residues. V was trimmed by 1 base and J by 4 bases, leaving 8 bases between them. In germline, CDR1 is MGHRA, CDR2 YSYEKL. CDR3: CASSQGGRYEQYF. As DNA, the CDR3 is TGCGCCAGCAGCCAAGGGGGGCGGTACGAGCAGTACTTC.

The chain combines TRBV6-1 with TRBJ1-5, with D possibly matching TRBD1 (6 bases). Germline V CDR1 and CDR2: MNHNS, SASEGT. The V end was cut by 6 bases, the J end by 4 bases, with 16 bases between. The CDR3 is 15 residues long. The CDR3 is CASSAEEGGNQPQHF. The CDR3 DNA sequence: TGTGCCAGCAGCGCTGAGGAAGGGGGGAATCAGCCCCAGCATTTT.

The chain carries TRBV11-2 and TRBJ2-7; D might be TRBD1 (6 bases). This CDR3 comprises 15 residues. With 3 bases removed from V and 1 base from J, the gap between germline ends came to 13 bases. Germline assignment: CDR1 SGHAT and CDR2 FQNNGV. CDR3 sequence reads: CASSFGGTPSYEQYF. The CDR3 DNA follows: TGTGCCAGCAGCTTTGGGGGCACACCGTCCTACGAGCAGTACTTC.

The gene calls are TRBV28 and TRBJ1-1; D remains ambiguous. The V and J ends lost 2 bases and 3 bases respectively, with 13 bases between them. The CDR3 length is 15 residues. Germline V lookup: CDR1 MDHEN, CDR2 SYDVKM. The CDR3 loop is CASSLNRGSYTEAFF. CDR3 sequence (DNA): TGTGCCAGCAGTTTAAATCGGGGATCGTACACTGAAGCTTTCTTT.

J is TRBJ2-1 and V is TRBV30, with TRBD2 identical over 7 bases. This CDR3 has 15 amino acids. The trim removed 0 bases at V and 3 bases at J, leaving 5 bases unmatched. Germline values: CDR1 GTSNPN, CDR2 SVGIG (reference sequence). In DNA, the CDR3 is TGTGCCTGGAGTGTGGGGATAGCGGGCTACAATGAGCAGTTCTTC. Encoded protein: CAWSVGIAGYNEQFF.